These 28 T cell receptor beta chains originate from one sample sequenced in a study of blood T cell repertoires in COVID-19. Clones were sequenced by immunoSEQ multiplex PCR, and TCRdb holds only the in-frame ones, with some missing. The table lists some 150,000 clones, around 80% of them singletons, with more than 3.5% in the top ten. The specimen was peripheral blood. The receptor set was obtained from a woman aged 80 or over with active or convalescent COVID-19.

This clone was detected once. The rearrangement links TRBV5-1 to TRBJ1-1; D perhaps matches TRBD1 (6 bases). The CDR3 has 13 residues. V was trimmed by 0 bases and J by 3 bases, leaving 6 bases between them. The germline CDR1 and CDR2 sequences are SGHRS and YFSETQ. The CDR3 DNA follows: TGCGCCAGCAGCTTGGGGGGGCACACTGAAGCTTTCTTT. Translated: CASSLGGHTEAFF.

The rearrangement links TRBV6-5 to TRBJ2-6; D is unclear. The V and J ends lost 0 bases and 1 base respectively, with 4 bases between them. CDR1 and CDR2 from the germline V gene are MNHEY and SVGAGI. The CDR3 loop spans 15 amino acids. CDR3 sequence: CASSYSNSGANVLTF. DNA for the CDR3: TGTGCCAGCAGTTACTCTAATTCTGGGGCCAACGTCCTGACTTTC.

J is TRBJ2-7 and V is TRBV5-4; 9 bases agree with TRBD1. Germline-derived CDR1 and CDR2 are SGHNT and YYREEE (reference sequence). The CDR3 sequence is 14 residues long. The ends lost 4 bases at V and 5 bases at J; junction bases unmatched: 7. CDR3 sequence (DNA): TGTGCCAGCAGCCGTACAGGGGGCTGGAACGAGCAGTACTTC. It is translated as CASSRTGGWNEQYF.

The CDR3 sequence is CASSLSREDTQYF. For the CDR3, the DNA is TGTGCCAGCAGTTTGAGCCGGGAAGATACGCAGTATTTT. The chain couples TRBV12-3 or TRBV12-4 to TRBJ2-3; D might be TRBD2 (5 bases). This CDR3 has 13 residues. V gave up 3 bases and J gave up 5 bases, with 9 bases separating them.

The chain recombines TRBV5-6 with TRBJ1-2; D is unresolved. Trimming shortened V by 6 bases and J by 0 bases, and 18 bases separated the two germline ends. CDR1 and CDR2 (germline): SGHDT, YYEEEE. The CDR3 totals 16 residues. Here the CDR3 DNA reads TGTGCCAGCATGACAAACATCGGCAGAGCTAACTATGGCTACACCTTC. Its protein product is CASMTNIGRANYGYTF.

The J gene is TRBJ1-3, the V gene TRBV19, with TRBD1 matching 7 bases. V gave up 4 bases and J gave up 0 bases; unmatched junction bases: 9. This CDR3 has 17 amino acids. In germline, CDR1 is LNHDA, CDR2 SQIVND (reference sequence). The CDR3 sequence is CASSTRQGTSSGNTIYF. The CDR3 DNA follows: TGTGCCAGTAGTACCCGACAGGGTACCTCCTCTGGAAACACCATATATTTT.

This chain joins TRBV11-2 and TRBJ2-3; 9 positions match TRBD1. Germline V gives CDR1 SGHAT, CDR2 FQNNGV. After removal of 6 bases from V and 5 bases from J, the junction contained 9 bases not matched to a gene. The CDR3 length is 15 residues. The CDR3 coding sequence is TGTGCCAGCAGACGACCCGGGACAGGGATAGATACGCAGTATTTT. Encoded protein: CASRRPGTGIDTQYF.

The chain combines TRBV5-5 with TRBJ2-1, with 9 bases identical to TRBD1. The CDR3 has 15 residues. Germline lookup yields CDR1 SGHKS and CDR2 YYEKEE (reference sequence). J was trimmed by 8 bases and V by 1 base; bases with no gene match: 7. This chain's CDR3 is CASSLSGQGFDEQFF. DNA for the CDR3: TGTGCCAGCAGCTTGAGTGGACAGGGGTTCGATGAGCAGTTCTTC.

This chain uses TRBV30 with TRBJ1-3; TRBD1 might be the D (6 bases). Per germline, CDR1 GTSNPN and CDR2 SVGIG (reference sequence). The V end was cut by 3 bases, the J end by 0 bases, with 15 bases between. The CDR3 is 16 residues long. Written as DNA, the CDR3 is TGTGCCTGGAGAAGGGGGGGGAATACCTCTGGAAACACCATATATTTT. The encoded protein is CAWRRGGNTSGNTIYF.

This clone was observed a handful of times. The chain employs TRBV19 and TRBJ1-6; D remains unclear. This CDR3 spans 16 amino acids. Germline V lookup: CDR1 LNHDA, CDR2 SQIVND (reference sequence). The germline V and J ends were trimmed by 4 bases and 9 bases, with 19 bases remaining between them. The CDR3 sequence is CASSKDRNPRISPLHF. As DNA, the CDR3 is TGTGCCAGTAGTAAAGACCGAAACCCTAGGATTTCACCCCTCCACTTT.

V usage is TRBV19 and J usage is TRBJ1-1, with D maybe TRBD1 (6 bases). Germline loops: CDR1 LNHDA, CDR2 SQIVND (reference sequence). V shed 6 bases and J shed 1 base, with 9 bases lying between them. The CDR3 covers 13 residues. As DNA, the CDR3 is TGTGCCAGTAGCGCGGACAGGAACACTGAAGCTTTCTTT. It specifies CASSADRNTEAFF.

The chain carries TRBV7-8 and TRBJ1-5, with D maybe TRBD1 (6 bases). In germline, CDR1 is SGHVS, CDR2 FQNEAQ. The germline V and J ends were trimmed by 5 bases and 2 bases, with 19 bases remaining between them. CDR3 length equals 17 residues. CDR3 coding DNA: TGTGCCAGCAGCCCCCGTTTGGGGGGGGCCGGCAATCAGCCCCAGCATTTT. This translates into CASSPRLGGAGNQPQHF.

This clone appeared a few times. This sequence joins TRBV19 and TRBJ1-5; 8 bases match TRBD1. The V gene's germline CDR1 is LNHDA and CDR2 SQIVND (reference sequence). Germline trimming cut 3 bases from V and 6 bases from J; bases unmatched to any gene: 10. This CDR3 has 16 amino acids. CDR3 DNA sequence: TGTGCCAGTAGTATCGGGGCGGCAGGGGGCGGTCAGCCCCAGCATTTT. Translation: CASSIGAAGGGQPQHF.

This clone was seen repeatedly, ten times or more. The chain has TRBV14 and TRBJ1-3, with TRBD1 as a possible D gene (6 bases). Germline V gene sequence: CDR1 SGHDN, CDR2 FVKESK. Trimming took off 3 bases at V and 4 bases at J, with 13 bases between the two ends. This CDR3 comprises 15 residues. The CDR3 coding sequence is TGTGCCAGCAGCCAGATCAGGGGTTCGGGAAACACCATATATTTT. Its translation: CASSQIRGSGNTIYF.

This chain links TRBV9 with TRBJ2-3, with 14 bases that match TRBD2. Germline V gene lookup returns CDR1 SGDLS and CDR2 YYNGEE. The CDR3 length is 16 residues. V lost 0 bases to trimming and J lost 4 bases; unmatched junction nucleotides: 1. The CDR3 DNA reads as TGTGCCAGCAGCGTAGCGACTAGCGGGGGGGCAGATACGCAGTATTTT. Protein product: CASSVATSGGADTQYF.

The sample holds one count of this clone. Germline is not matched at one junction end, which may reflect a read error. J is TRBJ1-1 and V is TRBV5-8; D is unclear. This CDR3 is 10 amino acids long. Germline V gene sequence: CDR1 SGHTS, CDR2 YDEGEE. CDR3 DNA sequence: TGTGCCACCCGGATAGCCGATTACCTCTTT. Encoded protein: CATRIADYLF. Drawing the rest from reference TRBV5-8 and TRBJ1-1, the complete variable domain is EAGVTQSPTHLIKTRGQQATLRCSPISGHTSVYWYQQALGLGLQFLLWYDEGEERNRGNFPPRFSGRQFPNYSSELNVNALELEDSALYLCATRIADYLFGQGTRLTVV.

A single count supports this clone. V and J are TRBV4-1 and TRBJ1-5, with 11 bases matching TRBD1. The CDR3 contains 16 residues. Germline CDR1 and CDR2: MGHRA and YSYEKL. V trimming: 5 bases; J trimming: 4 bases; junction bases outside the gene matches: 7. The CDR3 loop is CASSTRTGGNNQPQHF. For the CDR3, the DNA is TGCGCCAGCAGCACCCGGACAGGGGGCAATAATCAGCCCCAGCATTTT.

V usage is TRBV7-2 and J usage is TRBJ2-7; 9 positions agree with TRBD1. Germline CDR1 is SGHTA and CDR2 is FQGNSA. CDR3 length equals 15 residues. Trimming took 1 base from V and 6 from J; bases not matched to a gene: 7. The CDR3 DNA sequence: TGTGCCAGCAGCTTAGAACAGGGGGCCAGTCGCGAGCAGTACTTC. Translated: CASSLEQGASREQYF.

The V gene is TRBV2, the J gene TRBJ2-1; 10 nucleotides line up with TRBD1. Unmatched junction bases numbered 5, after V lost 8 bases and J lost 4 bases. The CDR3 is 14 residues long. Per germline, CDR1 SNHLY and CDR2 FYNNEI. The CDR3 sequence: CASEGTGVYNEQFF. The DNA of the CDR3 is TGTGCCAGCGAAGGGACAGGGGTTTACAATGAGCAGTTCTTC.

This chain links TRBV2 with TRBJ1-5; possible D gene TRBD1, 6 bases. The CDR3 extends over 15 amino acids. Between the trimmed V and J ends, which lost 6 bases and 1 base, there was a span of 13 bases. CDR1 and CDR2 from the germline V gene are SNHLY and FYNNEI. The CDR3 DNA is TGTGCCAGCAGGCTTCAGGGGCCAAGCAATCAGCCCCAGCATTTT. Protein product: CASRLQGPSNQPQHF.

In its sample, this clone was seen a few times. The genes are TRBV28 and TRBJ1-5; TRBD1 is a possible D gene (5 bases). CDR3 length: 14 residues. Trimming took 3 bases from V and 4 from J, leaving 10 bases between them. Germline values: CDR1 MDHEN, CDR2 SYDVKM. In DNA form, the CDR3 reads TGTGCCAGCAGTTTTAGGCGGGGGAATCAGCCCCAGCATTTT. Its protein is CASSFRRGNQPQHF.

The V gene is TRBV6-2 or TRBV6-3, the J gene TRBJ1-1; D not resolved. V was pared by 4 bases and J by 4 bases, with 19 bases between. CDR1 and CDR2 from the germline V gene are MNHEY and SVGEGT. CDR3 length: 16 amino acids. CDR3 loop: CASSCPPPGRCTEAFF. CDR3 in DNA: TGTGCCAGCAGTTGCCCACCCCCCGGGAGATGCACTGAAGCTTTCTTT.

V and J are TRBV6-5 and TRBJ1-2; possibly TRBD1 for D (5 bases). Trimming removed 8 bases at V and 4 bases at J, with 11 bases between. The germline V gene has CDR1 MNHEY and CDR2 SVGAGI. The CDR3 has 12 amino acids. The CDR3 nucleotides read TGTGCCAGCCAGGACACAGTCTATGGCTACACCTTC. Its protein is CASQDTVYGYTF.

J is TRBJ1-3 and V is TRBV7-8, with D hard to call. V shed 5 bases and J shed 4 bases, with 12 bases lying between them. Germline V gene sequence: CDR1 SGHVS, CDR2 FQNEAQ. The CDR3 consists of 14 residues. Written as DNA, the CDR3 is TGTGCCAGCAGCGCGACGGGGTTAGGAAACACCATATATTTT. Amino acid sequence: CASSATGLGNTIYF.

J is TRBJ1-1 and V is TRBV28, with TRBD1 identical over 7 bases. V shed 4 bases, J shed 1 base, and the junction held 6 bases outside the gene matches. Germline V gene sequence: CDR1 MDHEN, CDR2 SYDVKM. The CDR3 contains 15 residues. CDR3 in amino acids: CASSSQGNWNTEAFF. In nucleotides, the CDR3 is TGTGCCAGCAGTTCACAGGGGAATTGGAACACTGAAGCTTTCTTT.

CDR3 residues: CASSLGGVGGKYEQYF. CDR3 DNA sequence: TGTGCCAGCAGCTTAGGAGGAGTGGGGGGTAAATACGAGCAGTACTTC. The V and J genes are TRBV7-2 and TRBJ2-7; maybe TRBD2 (6 bases). Looked up from germline, CDR1 is SGHTA and CDR2 is FQGNSA. CDR3 length: 16 amino acids. Trimming took 1 base from V and 4 from J, leaving 17 bases between them.

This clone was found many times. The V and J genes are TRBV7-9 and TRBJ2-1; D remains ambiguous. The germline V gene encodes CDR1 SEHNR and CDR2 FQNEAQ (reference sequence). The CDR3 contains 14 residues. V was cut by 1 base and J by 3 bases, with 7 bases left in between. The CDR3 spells CASSLGHSYNEQFF. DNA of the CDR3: TGTGCCAGCAGCTTAGGACACAGCTACAATGAGCAGTTCTTC.

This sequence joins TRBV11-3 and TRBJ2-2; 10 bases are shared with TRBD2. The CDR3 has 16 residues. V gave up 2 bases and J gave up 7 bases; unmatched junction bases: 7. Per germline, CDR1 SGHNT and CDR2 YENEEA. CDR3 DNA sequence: TGTGCCAGCAGCTTACGAGCGGGGGGGCTGCACGGGGAGCTGTTTTTT. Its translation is CASSLRAGGLHGELFF.